This entry describes one T cell receptor beta chain. In the original workflow: Using reference gene primer amplification, nucleated cell counts were estimated. The data were produced by immunoSEQ multiplex PCR, yet TCRdb's version contains in-frame clones alone and is incomplete. That table furnishes V, J and clone size, whereas the DNA furnished D and trimming. Of a few hundred thousand clones in the sample, around 85% were seen once. The CDR3 totals 15 residues. Germline V gene lookup returns CDR1 SGHRS and CDR2 YFSETQ. V was pared by 1 base and J by 0 bases, with 9 bases between. These data originate in a study of blood T cell repertoires in COVID-19. On the study more broadly: Whether acute or convalescent, the COVID-19 samples came from the United States, Italy and Spain. T cells, B-cell-depleted T cells, or PBMCs supplied cDNA or gDNA.

The receptor was isolated from a woman between 18 and 29 years old with acute or convalescent COVID-19. Sample: peripheral blood. The chain employs TRBV5-1 and TRBJ2-3; possible D gene TRBD1, 6 bases. CDR3 nucleotide sequence: TGCGCCAGCAGCTTGCAGGACAGCAGCACAGATACGCAGTATTTT. Translating gives CASSLQDSSTDTQYF.